These T cell receptor beta chains were read from a single sample in a study of somatic mutations in cytotoxic T cells in rheumatoid arthritis. Method: immunoSEQ multiplex PCR; TCRdb's copy keeps in-frame clones and lacks some. The repertoire holds about 36,000 clones, with about 80% as singletons. The source material was CD8+ T cells sorted from blood. All receptors derive from a man in his forties in good health. The CDR3 runs from the conserved cysteine through the conserved F or W. The order of the fields is D gene, J gene, V gene, CDR3 length, clone size, CDR3 DNA, CDR3 protein. The D gene is left open where the match is weak. Size is omitted from some rows. Given values are once, few, many or a class for expanded clones.

D: -
J: TRBJ1-5
V: TRBV27
length: 15
size: -
DNA: TGTGCCAGCAGTGCCGGGCAGGGCCTCAATCAGCCCCAGCATTTT
CDR3: CASSAGQGLNQPQHF

D: -
J: TRBJ1-1
V: TRBV6-5
length: 14
size: -
DNA: TGTGCCAGCAGTCCGTCGGGGGGGAGGCCTGAAGCTTTCTTT
CDR3: CASSPSGGRPEAFF

D: -
J: TRBJ1-3
V: TRBV11-2
length: 15
size: -
DNA: TGTGCCAGCAGCCGAGACTGGAACTCTGGAAACACCATATATTTT
CDR3: CASSRDWNSGNTIYF

D: -
J: TRBJ2-7
V: TRBV6-5
length: 13
size: -
DNA: TGTGCCAGCAGTTACTATGAGGGCTACGAGCAGTACTTC
CDR3: CASSYYEGYEQYF

D: -
J: TRBJ1-3
V: TRBV9
length: 15
size: -
DNA: TGTGCCAGCAGCCGGACACTGGGCTCTGGAAACACCATATATTTT
CDR3: CASSRTLGSGNTIYF

D: -
J: TRBJ2-1
V: TRBV30
length: 12
size: -
DNA: TGTGCCTGGAGCCTCCGGGGGCTCGAGCAGTTCTTC
CDR3: CAWSLRGLEQFF

D: -
J: TRBJ2-5
V: TRBV5-1
length: 15
size: -
DNA: TGCGCCAGCAGCTTGGTGGACAGAGAACAAGAGACCCAGTACTTC
CDR3: CASSLVDREQETQYF

D: -
J: TRBJ2-2
V: TRBV27
length: 12
size: once
DNA: TGTGCCAGCAGGGGGAACACCGGGGAGCTGTTTTTT
CDR3: CASRGNTGELFF

D: TRBD1
J: TRBJ2-7
V: TRBV5-1
length: 15
size: once
DNA: TGCGCCAGCAGTTGGGGACAGGGGACATCCTACGAGCAGTACTTC
CDR3: CASSWGQGTSYEQYF

D: -
J: TRBJ1-1
V: TRBV6-1
length: 15
size: -
DNA: TGTGCCAGCAGGGACGACATGGGTGAAAGTACTGAAGCTTTCTTT
CDR3: CASRDDMGESTEAFF

D: TRBD1
J: TRBJ2-7
V: TRBV19
length: 15
size: few
DNA: TGTGCCAGTAGTATAGTCCGGGACAGAGTTTACGAGCAGTACTTC
CDR3: CASSIVRDRVYEQYF

D: -
J: TRBJ2-1
V: TRBV5-6
length: 13
size: -
DNA: TGTGCCAGCAGCTTGTCCCTTTTAGATGAGCAGTTCTTC
CDR3: CASSLSLLDEQFF

D: -
J: TRBJ2-7
V: TRBV27
length: 16
size: -
DNA: TGTGCCAGCAGTTTACAATTTGGACAGTACTCCTACGAGCAGTACTTC
CDR3: CASSLQFGQYSYEQYF

D: -
J: TRBJ2-2
V: TRBV25-1
length: 17
size: -
DNA: TGTGCCAGCAGTGAAGAGGAGCGTGATTTGAACACCGGGGAGCTGTTTTTT
CDR3: CASSEEERDLNTGELFF

D: TRBD2
J: TRBJ2-5
V: TRBV15
length: 17
size: -
DNA: TGTGCCACCAGCAGAGATCGAGGGACTAGCGGGATGGAGACCCAGTACTTC
CDR3: CATSRDRGTSGMETQYF

D: -
J: TRBJ1-5
V: TRBV18
length: 15
size: -
DNA: TGTGCCAGCTCACCGGAGGGTCCTACTTATCAGTCCCAGCATTTT
CDR3: CASSPEGPTYQSQHF

D: -
J: TRBJ1-1
V: TRBV28
length: 14
size: few
DNA: TGTGCCAGCAGTTTAGGGTCAGGGATCACTGAAGCTTTCTTT
CDR3: CASSLGSGITEAFF

D: TRBD2
J: TRBJ2-1
V: TRBV6-4
length: 16
size: few
DNA: TGTGCCAGCAGTGACTCTAGGACTAGCGATTACAATGAGCAGTTCTTC
CDR3: CASSDSRTSDYNEQFF

D: -
J: TRBJ2-7
V: TRBV10-2
length: 17
size: -
DNA: TGCGCCAGCAGTGAGCCGGGGTTCGGCGGGGCCCCCTACGAGCAGTACTTC
CDR3: CASSEPGFGGAPYEQYF

D: -
J: TRBJ2-7
V: TRBV14
length: 18
size: -
DNA: TGTGCCAGCAGCTCCGCGGAGGGAGAACCCGAGAAGTCGTACGAGCAGTACTTC
CDR3: CASSSAEGEPEKSYEQYF

D: -
J: TRBJ1-1
V: TRBV28
length: 14
size: few
DNA: TGTGCCAGCAGTGCGCTTAAGACCATGACTGAAGCTTTCTTT
CDR3: CASSALKTMTEAFF

D: TRBD2
J: TRBJ2-2
V: TRBV12-5
length: 17
size: -
DNA: TGTGCTAGTGGTTCGCTAGGGACTAGCCCGAACACCGGGGAGCTGTTTTTT
CDR3: CASGSLGTSPNTGELFF

D: TRBD2
J: TRBJ2-1
V: TRBV9
length: 16
size: -
DNA: TGTGCCAGCAGCGTCCCTGGGGCGGGAGACTACAATGAGCAGTTCTTC
CDR3: CASSVPGAGDYNEQFF

D: -
J: TRBJ1-5
V: TRBV28
length: 16
size: -
DNA: TGTGCCAGCAGTTTCCGGGGGGGACCCAGCAATCAGCCCCAGCATTTT
CDR3: CASSFRGGPSNQPQHF